This is a list of T cell receptor beta chains from one sample in a study of OX40 agonist ivuxolimab in advanced cancers. Repertoires were generated with immunoSEQ multiplex PCR, while TCRdb's copy carries only in-frame clones and drops some. The sample has 50,000 to 65,000 clones; roughly nine tenths are singletons. The sequencing used CD4+ or CD8+ T cells sorted from blood, collected in a trial of the OX40 agonist ivuxolimab. The receptors were sampled from an adult with an advanced solid tumor such as melanoma, head and neck, liver or kidney cancer. Both conserved end residues are part of each CDR3. Each record gives: J gene, V gene, CDR3 protein.

TRBJ1-1 TRBV11-2 CASSQERGTGPFFF
TRBJ2-2 TRBV30 CAWKRLAITGELFF
TRBJ2-3 TRBV11-2 CASSFSPADTQYF
TRBJ2-7 TRBV6-1 CASSEFRGENEQYF
TRBJ2-7 TRBV28 CASSLYEQYF
TRBJ2-7 TRBV5-1 CASSRSPGQGNNYEQYF
TRBJ2-7 TRBV29-1 CSVGQGNGEQYF
TRBJ2-1 TRBV19 CASSTGRYNEQFF
TRBJ2-3 TRBV20-1 CSGEDLDTQYF
TRBJ1-1 TRBV18 CASSPPGGRNTEAFF
TRBJ1-2 TRBV28 CASNLLQGWSYTF
TRBJ2-4 TRBV11-2 CASSQTAGQGGIQYF
TRBJ2-2 TRBV11-2 CASSPQPTGELFF
TRBJ2-1 TRBV2 CASSEDRGREFF
TRBJ2-3 TRBV5-1 CASSLGAVRGTDTQYF
TRBJ2-5 TRBV29-1 CSESVGSQETQYF
TRBJ1-3 TRBV11-2 CASSLEPSGNTIYF
TRBJ2-5 TRBV28 CASSLPGETQYF
TRBJ2-2 TRBV5-1 CASSLIPDGGELFF
TRBJ2-3 TRBV28 CASSPGGDVDTQYF
TRBJ2-1 TRBV5-8 CASSAGPRDNEQFF
TRBJ2-2 TRBV5-8 CASSLGSSAGELFF
TRBJ2-3 TRBV5-1 CASSLDGGGLSDTQYF
TRBJ2-1 TRBV9 CASSVVWQNNEQFF
TRBJ1-1 TRBV29-1 CSGLTVNTEAFF
TRBJ1-1 TRBV15 CATSFQGATEAFF
TRBJ2-1 TRBV6-1 CASSEGGRAVLFF
TRBJ2-7 TRBV7-2 CASSLQGGIIYEQYF